Presented here are 26 T cell receptor beta chains from one specimen sequenced in a study of T cells in Graves' hyperthyroidism and ophthalmopathy. Researchers amplified the TCR beta CDR3 regions from RNA transcripts. The HTBI primer set drove a first-round RT-PCR of the TCR CDR3. TCRdb called the multiplex PCR reads again in MiXCR, with one record for every CDR3 protein. The sample records roughly 630,000 distinct CDR3 sequences, 15% to 18% being singletons. The sequenced material came from blood. The receptors were sampled from a young woman with Graves' hyperthyroidism.

This sequence joins TRBV7-3 and TRBJ2-1; 11 bases agree with TRBD2. Germline values: CDR1 SGHTA, CDR2 FQGTGA. V was clipped by 5 bases and J by 7 bases; unmatched bases: 10. The CDR3 is made up of 16 amino acids. CDR3: CASSIGTSGGRNEQFF. CDR3 DNA: TGTGCCAGCAGCATAGGGACTAGCGGAGGCAGGAATGAGCAGTTCTTC.

This clonotype showed up just a few times. The chain uses TRBV29-1 and TRBJ2-7; possible D gene TRBD2, 6 bases. This CDR3 region has 14 residues. V lost 4 bases and J lost 4, with 17 bases in between. Per germline, CDR1 SQVTM and CDR2 ANQGSEA. The CDR3, as DNA: TGCAGCGTTGGTCTCCGCTACGGGGGTTACGAGCAGTACTTC. This sequence encodes CSVGLRYGGYEQYF.

The chain combines TRBV12-3 or TRBV12-4 with TRBJ1-1; D is possibly TRBD1 (5 bases). CDR3 size: 11 residues. V lost 8 bases, J lost 5 bases, and 9 bases lay in between. Here the CDR3 reads CASGRGTEAFF. CDR3 DNA sequence: TGTGCCAGCGGTCGGGGGACTGAAGCTTTCTTT.

The sample holds a few counts of this clonotype. The chain is built from TRBV29-1 and TRBJ2-3; no reliable D call. V was pared by 0 bases and J by 6 bases, with 4 bases between. Germline V gives CDR1 SQVTM, CDR2 ANQGSEA. The CDR3 loop spans 11 amino acids. CDR3 coding DNA: TGCAGCGTTGAAGATCGGGATACGCAGTATTTT. Residues: CSVEDRDTQYF.

This clonotype showed up many times. This sequence joins TRBV30 and TRBJ1-2; possibly TRBD1 for D (5 bases). The CDR3 extends over 14 amino acids. Per germline, CDR1 GTSNPN and CDR2 SVGIG (reference sequence). Trimming removed 0 bases from V and 8 bases from J, with 16 bases in between. CDR3 nucleotides: TGTGCCTGGAGTGTACGGGTACAGGACGGGGGCTACACCTTC. This sequence encodes CAWSVRVQDGGYTF.

This clonotype was seen a handful of times. V and J are TRBV6-2 or TRBV6-3 and TRBJ2-7, with D unclear. The length of the CDR3 is 14 residues. The germline gives CDR1 MNHEY, CDR2 SVGEGT. Trimming removed 5 bases from V and 3 bases from J, with 14 bases in between. The CDR3: CASSEDGTLYEQYF. The CDR3 DNA reads as TGTGCCAGCAGTGAAGACGGAACGCTCTACGAGCAGTACTTC.

The table lists this clonotype with a few counts. The chain links TRBV19 to TRBJ1-1; weak D call: TRBD1 (6 bases). The germline V and J ends were trimmed by 5 bases and 5 bases, with 21 bases remaining between them. CDR1 and CDR2 from the germline V gene are LNHDA and SQIVND (reference sequence). CDR3 length: 16 amino acids. CDR3 sequence (DNA): TGTGCCAGTAGTCCACCGCGGGGCAGGGGACGAACTGAAGCTTTCTTT. This codes for CASSPPRGRGRTEAFF.

This clonotype was seen many times. The chain combines TRBV27 with TRBJ2-1; 7 nucleotides agree with TRBD2. This CDR3 spans 15 amino acids. CDR1 is MNHEY and CDR2 is SMNVEV in the germline V gene (reference sequence). J gave up 0 bases and V 2 bases, and 1 base lay outside the gene matches. CDR3: CASSLREGSYNEQFF. The CDR3 DNA reads as TGTGCCAGCAGTTTAAGGGAGGGCTCCTACAATGAGCAGTTCTTC.

Ten or more counts support this clonotype. The rearrangement uses TRBV3-1 and TRBJ2-7, with 11 bases matching TRBD2. J lost 2 bases, V lost 4 bases, and 4 bases had no gene match. The CDR3 length is 15 residues. The germline V gene has CDR1 LGHDT and CDR2 YNNKEL (reference sequence). The CDR3 loop is CASSPGLAEAYEQYF. The DNA of the CDR3 is TGTGCCAGCAGCCCGGGACTAGCGGAAGCCTACGAGCAGTACTTC.

Of note for this clonotype: A junction end diverges from the germline sequence, so it may reflect a read error. The chain carries TRBV28 and TRBJ2-7, with 7 bases aligning to TRBD2. Germline V gene sequence: CDR1 MDHEN, CDR2 SYDVKM. The CDR3 loop spans 15 amino acids. CDR3 loop: CTSSSGGGPSGEQYF. The CDR3 DNA is TGTACCAGCAGCTCGGGGGGAGGGCCCTCCGGCGAGCAGTACTTC. Together with reference TRBV28 and TRBJ2-7, the CDR3 gives the full variable domain: DVKVTQSSRYLVKRTGEKVFLECVQDMDHENMFWYRQDPGLGLRLIYFSYDVKMKEKGDIPEGYSVSREKKERFSLILESASTNQTSMYLCTSSSGGGPSGEQYFGPGTRLTVT.

As concerns this clonotype: As the CDR3 is not closed by the conserved phenylalanine or tryptophan, this likely results from a read error. The CDR3 region is CASSLGLAGGSSYSEQFS. The CDR3 nucleotides are TGTGCCAGCAGTTTAGGGCTAGCGGGAGGGAGCTCCTACAGTGAGCAGTTCTCC. The rearrangement uses TRBV27 and TRBJ2-1, with 12 bases identical to TRBD2. This CDR3 region has 18 residues. Germline CDR1 MNHEY, CDR2 SMNVEV (reference sequence).

The chain has TRBV5-4 and TRBJ1-6; D ambiguous. Germline CDR1 reads SGHNT; CDR2 reads YYREEE (reference sequence). Deletions cut 9 bases from V and 7 bases from J, with 14 bases between. The CDR3 extends over 13 amino acids. CDR3 in amino acids: CATQQQRNSPLHF. The CDR3 DNA follows: TGTGCCACCCAACAACAGCGGAATTCACCCCTCCACTTT.

In its sample, this clonotype was seen many times. The rearrangement links TRBV20-1 to TRBJ1-1, with a possible D match to TRBD1 (5 bases). V dropped 2 bases and J dropped 1 base, with 14 bases sitting between them. Germline values: CDR1 DFQATT, CDR2 SNEGSKA (reference sequence). This CDR3 comprises 15 residues. The DNA of the CDR3 is TGCAGTGCTAGACTTACTAGGGGACCGAACACTGAAGCTTTCTTT. Residues: CSARLTRGPNTEAFF.

This clonotype was counted only a few times. V usage is TRBV25-1 and J usage is TRBJ1-5; D gene ambiguous. Germline V lookup: CDR1 MGHDK, CDR2 SYGVNS. The CDR3 length is 14 residues. The V and J ends lost 2 bases and 0 bases respectively, with 5 bases between them. The CDR3 region is CASSEVYSNQPQHF. CDR3 nucleotide sequence: TGTGCCAGCAGTGAAGTTTATAGCAATCAGCCCCAGCATTTT.

The chain carries TRBV27 and TRBJ1-5; 10 bases match TRBD1. The CDR3 is 14 residues long. Per the germline V gene, CDR1 is MNHEY and CDR2 is SMNVEV (reference sequence). V lost 6 bases to trimming and J lost 6 bases; unmatched junction nucleotides: 5. The CDR3 DNA follows: TGTGCCAGCAGCCTCGGGACAGGGGTTCAGCCCCAGCATTTT. It specifies CASSLGTGVQPQHF.

This clonotype was recorded at least ten times. The chain is built from TRBV27 and TRBJ1-1; D unclear. The V end lost 8 bases, the J end lost 7 bases, and 14 bases lay between the germline ends. The CDR3 is 12 residues long. In germline, CDR1 is MNHEY, CDR2 SMNVEV (reference sequence). The CDR3 loop is CASGRVSGEAFF. The CDR3 region has the DNA TGTGCCAGCGGCCGGGTTAGCGGTGAAGCTTTCTTT.

J is TRBJ1-1 and V is TRBV29-1; D is unresolved. The germline CDR1 and CDR2 sequences are SQVTM and ANQGSEA. Trimming removed 6 bases from V and 3 bases from J, with 14 bases in between. CDR3 length: 13 residues. The CDR3 region has the DNA TGCAGCGTGGCGAGACATGAGGACACTGAAGCTTTCTTT. Its translation: CSVARHEDTEAFF.

In regard to this clonotype: It may be a read error: a sequence one base away is much more abundant. This chain connects TRBV12-3 or TRBV12-4 to TRBJ2-7, with 9 bases aligning to TRBD2. This CDR3 has 15 residues. V was pared by 1 base and J by 7 bases, with 8 bases of the junction left unmatched. This CDR3 is CASSLGSSGVREQYF. The DNA for the CDR3 is TGTGCCAGCAGTTTAGGGTCTAGCGGGGTTCGGGAGCAGTACTTC.

This clonotype was found many times. The chain employs TRBV5-1 and TRBJ2-7; TRBD2 matches at 10 bases. Germline CDR1 SGHRS, CDR2 YFSETQ. J was trimmed by 7 bases and V by 0 bases; bases with no gene match: 7. This CDR3 has 15 residues. CDR3 nucleotide sequence: TGCGCCAGCAGCTTGGTCGCCTCTAGCGGGAGAGAGCAGTACTTC. Its protein product is CASSLVASSGREQYF.

This clonotype was seen ten or more times. The CDR3 nucleotides are TGTGCCAGCAGCTTAGGGACTAGAGGTGTCGATGAGCAGTTCTTC. Its translation is CASSLGTRGVDEQFF. The chain has TRBV11-2 and TRBJ2-1, with 7 bases matching TRBD2. This CDR3 is built from 15 residues. V shed 1 base and J 8 bases; nucleotides not matched to a gene: 8. Germline values: CDR1 SGHAT, CDR2 FQNNGV.

This clonotype showed up many times. The V and J genes are TRBV3-1 and TRBJ2-7, with D unclear. The V gene's germline CDR1 is LGHDT and CDR2 YNNKEL (reference sequence). The CDR3 runs 14 residues. V was shortened by 0 bases and J by 2 bases, with 8 bases between the two germline ends. CDR3 DNA sequence: TGTGCCAGCAGCCAAGATCGCCAGGCCTACGAGCAGTACTTC. Amino acids: CASSQDRQAYEQYF.

This clonotype was counted ten times or more. This chain links TRBV20-1 with TRBJ1-1; D remains unclear. The CDR3 is 14 residues long. Trimming took off 3 bases at V and 5 bases at J, with 16 bases between the two ends. The V gene's germline CDR1 is DFQATT and CDR2 SNEGSKA (reference sequence). CDR3 sequence reads: CSARFFGGGTEAFF. CDR3 sequence (DNA): TGCAGTGCTAGGTTTTTTGGCGGCGGTACTGAAGCTTTCTTT.

The chain joins TRBV3-1 to TRBJ2-1; 7 bases line up with TRBD2. This CDR3 is 15 amino acids long. Germline values: CDR1 LGHDT, CDR2 YNNKEL (reference sequence). Trimming took 2 bases from V and 2 from J; bases not matched to a gene: 3. DNA of the CDR3: TGTGCCAGCAGCCAACAGAGCGGGACCTACAATGAGCAGTTCTTC. This codes for CASSQQSGTYNEQFF.

The genes are TRBV7-2 and TRBJ2-2, with D maybe TRBD1 (6 bases). The germline gives CDR1 SGHTA, CDR2 FQGNSA. The CDR3 spans 18 residues. The V and J ends lost 8 bases and 2 bases respectively, with 24 bases between them. The CDR3 sequence: CASGLPSGEITNTGELFF. CDR3 DNA sequence: TGTGCCAGCGGACTTCCCTCAGGGGAAATCACAAACACCGGGGAGCTGTTTTTT. The whole variable domain, remainder taken from reference TRBV7-2 and TRBJ2-2, is GAGVSQSPSNKVTEKGKDVELRCDPISGHTALYWYRQSLGQGLEFLIYFQGNSAPDKSGLPSDRFSAERTGGSVSTLTIQRTQQEDSAVYLCASGLPSGEITNTGELFFGEGSRLTVL.

V gene TRBV7-3 combines with J gene TRBJ1-1, with no clear D. The CDR3 extends over 14 amino acids. Germline V gene lookup returns CDR1 SGHTA and CDR2 FQGTGA. Between the trimmed V and J ends, which lost 5 bases and 4 bases, there was a span of 14 bases. This CDR3 reads CASSPGMDSTEAFF. CDR3 nucleotide sequence: TGTGCCAGCAGCCCGGGGATGGATAGCACTGAAGCTTTCTTT.

This clonotype has a count of ten or more. This chain connects TRBV12-3 or TRBV12-4 to TRBJ2-7; weak D call: TRBD2 (5 bases). The V and J ends lost 5 bases and 0 bases respectively, with 17 bases between them. The CDR3 has 16 residues. As DNA, the CDR3 is TGTGCCAGCAGTCCGTCCCCACGCGGGCCCTCCTACGAGCAGTACTTC. Residues: CASSPSPRGPSYEQYF.